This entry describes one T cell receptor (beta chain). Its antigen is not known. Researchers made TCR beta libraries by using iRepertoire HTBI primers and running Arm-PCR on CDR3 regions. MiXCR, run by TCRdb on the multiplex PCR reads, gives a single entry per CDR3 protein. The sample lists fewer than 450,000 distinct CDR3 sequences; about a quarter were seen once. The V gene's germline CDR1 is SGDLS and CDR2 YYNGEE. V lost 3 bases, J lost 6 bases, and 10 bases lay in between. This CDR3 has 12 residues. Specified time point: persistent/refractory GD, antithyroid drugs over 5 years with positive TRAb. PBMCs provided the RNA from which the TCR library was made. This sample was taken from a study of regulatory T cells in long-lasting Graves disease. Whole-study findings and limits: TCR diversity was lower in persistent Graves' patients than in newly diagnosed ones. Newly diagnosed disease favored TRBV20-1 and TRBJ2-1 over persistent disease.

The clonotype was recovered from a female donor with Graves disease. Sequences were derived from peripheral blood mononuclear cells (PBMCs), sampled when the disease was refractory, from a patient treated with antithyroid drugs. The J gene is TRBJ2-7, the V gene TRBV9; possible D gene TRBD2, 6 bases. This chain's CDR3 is CASSGAGSEQYF. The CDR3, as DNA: TGTGCCAGCAGCGGGGCGGGATCCGAGCAGTACTTC.